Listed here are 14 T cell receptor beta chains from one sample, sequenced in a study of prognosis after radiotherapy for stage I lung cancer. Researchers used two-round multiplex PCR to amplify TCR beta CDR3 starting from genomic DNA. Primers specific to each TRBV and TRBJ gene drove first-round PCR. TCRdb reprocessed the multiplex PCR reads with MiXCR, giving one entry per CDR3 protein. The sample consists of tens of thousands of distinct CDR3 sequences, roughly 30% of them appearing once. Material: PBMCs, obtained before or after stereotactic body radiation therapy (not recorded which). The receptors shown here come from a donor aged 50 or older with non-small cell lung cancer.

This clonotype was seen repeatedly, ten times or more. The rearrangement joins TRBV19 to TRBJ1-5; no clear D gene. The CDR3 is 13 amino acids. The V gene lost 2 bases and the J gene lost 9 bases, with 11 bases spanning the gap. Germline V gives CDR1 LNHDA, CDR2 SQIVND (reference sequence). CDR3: CASSIPPGSPQHF. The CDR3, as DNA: TGTGCCAGTAGTATACCTCCGGGGTCGCCCCAGCATTTT.

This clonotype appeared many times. The CDR3 DNA follows: TGTGCCAGCAGCTTATTTCTGGGCACCGGGGAGCTGTTTTTT. It yields the protein CASSLFLGTGELFF. The gene calls are TRBV11-2 and TRBJ2-2; unclear D gene. With 2 bases removed from V and 4 bases from J, the gap between germline ends came to 8 bases. There are 14 residues in the CDR3. CDR1 is SGHAT and CDR2 is FQNNGV in the germline V gene.

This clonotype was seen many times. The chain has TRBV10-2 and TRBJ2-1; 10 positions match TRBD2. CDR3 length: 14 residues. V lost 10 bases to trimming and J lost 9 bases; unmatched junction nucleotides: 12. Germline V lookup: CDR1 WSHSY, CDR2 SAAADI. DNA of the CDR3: TGCGCCACGGGGACTAGCGCTTTAGGTGGTGAGCAGTTCTTC. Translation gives CATGTSALGGEQFF.

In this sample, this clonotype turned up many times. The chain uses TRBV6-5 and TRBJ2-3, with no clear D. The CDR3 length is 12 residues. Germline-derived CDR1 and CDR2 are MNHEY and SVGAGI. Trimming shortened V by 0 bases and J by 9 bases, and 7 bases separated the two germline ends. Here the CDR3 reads CASSYSIVTQYF. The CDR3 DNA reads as TGTGCCAGCAGTTACTCAATTGTAACGCAGTATTTT.

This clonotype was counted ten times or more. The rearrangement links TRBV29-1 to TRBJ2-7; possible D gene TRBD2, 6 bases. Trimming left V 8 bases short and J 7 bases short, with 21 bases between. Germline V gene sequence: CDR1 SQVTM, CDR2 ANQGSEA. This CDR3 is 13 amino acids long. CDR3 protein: CSPKGPGEEEQYF. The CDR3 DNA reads TGCAGCCCGAAGGGGCCGGGAGAAGAGGAGCAGTACTTC.

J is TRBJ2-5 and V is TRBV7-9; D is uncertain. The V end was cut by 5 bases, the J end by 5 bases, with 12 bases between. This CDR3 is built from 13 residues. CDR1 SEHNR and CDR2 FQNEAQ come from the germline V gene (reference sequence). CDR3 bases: TGTGCCAGCAGCGGCACTGAGGCGGAGACCCAGTACTTC. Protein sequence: CASSGTEAETQYF.

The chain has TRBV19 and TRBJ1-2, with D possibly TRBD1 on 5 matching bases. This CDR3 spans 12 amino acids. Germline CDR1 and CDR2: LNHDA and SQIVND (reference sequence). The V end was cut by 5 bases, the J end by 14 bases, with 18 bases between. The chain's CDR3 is CASSQGGLAVTF. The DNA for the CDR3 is TGTGCCAGTAGTCAGGGAGGCCTCGCGGTAACCTTC.

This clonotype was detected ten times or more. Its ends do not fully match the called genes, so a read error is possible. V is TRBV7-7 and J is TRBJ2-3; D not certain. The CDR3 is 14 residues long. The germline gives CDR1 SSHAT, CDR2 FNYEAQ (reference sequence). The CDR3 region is CASSPSGGTDTQYF. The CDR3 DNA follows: TGTGCTAGCAGCCCTTCCGGTGGCACAGATACGCAGTATTTT.

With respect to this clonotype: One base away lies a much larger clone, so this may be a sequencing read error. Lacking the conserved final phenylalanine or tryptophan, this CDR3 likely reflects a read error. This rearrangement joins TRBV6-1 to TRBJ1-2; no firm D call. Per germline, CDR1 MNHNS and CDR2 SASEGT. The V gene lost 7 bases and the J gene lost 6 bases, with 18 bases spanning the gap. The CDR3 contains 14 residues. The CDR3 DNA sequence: TGTGCCAGCACAAGAGGGTCGGCGGGTCATGGCTACACCCTC. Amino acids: CASTRGSAGHGYTL.

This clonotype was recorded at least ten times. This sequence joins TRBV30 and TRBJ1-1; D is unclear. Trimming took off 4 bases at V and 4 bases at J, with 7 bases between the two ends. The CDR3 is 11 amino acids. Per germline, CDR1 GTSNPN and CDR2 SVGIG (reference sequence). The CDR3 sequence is CAWTVGTEAFF. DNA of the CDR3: TGTGCCTGGACCGTGGGCACTGAAGCTTTCTTT.

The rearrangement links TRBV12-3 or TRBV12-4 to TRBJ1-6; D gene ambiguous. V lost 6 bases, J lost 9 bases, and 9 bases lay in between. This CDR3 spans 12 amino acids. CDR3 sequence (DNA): TGTGCCAGCAGCTCTGGGGTTTCACCCCTCCACTTT. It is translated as CASSSGVSPLHF.

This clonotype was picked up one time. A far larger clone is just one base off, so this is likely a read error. As DNA, the CDR3 is TGTGCCAGCAGTACACAGGGGTACGAGCAGTACTTC. It yields the protein CASSTQGYEQYF. The rearrangement joins TRBV6-5 to TRBJ2-7; 7 positions agree with TRBD1. With V trimmed by 5 bases and J by 4 bases, 2 bases remained unmatched. The length of the CDR3 is 12 residues. Germline CDR1 MNHEY, CDR2 SVGAGI.

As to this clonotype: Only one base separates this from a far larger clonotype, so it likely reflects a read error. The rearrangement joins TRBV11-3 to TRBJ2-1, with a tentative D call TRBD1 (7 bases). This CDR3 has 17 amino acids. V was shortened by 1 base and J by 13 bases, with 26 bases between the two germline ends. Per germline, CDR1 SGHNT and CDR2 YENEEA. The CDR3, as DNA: TGTGCCAGCAGCTTAGGGGTCCAGGGGGGCTCCGAAGAGACCCAGTTCTTC. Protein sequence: CASSLGVQGGSEETQFF. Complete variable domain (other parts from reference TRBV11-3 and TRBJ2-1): EAGVVQSPRYKIIEKKQPVAFWCNPISGHNTLYWYLQNLGQGPELLIRYENEEAVDDSQLPKDRFSAERLKGVDSTLKIQPAELGDSAVYLCASSLGVQGGSEETQFFGPGTRLTVL.

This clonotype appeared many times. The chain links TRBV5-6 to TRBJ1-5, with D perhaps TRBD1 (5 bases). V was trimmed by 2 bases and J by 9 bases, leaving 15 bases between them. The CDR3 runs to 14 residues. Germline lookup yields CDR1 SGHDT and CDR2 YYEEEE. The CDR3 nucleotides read TGTGCCAGCAGCTTTGGCGGGGGGGTGCCGCCCCAGCATTTT. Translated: CASSFGGGVPPQHF.